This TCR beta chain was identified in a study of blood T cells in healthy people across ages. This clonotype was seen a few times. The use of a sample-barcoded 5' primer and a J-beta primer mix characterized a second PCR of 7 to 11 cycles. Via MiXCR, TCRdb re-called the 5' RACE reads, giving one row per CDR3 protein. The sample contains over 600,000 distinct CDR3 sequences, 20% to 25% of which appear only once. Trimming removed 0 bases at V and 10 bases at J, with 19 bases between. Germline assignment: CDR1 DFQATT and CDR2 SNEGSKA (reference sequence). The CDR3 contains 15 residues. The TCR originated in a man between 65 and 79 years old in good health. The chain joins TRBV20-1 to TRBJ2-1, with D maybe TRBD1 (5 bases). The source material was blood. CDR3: CSARDLGRNLDEQFF. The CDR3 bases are TGCAGTGCTAGAGATTTGGGGCGTAACCTGGACGAGCAGTTCTTC.